This is a list of T cell receptor beta chains from one sample in a study of Ad26.COV2.S vaccination and SARS-CoV-2 variants. The repertoire was sequenced with immunoSEQ multiplex PCR; TCRdb's copy has only in-frame clones and lacks some. The sample comprises around 400,000 clones, 89% of which are singletons, and around 1.8% rests with the top ten. The source material was peripheral blood, sampled in a trial of Ad26.COV2.S vaccine versus placebo. All receptors derive from a person aged 18 to 59 who received the Ad26.COV2.S COVID-19 vaccine or a placebo. Each CDR3 is given with its conserved first and last residue. D genes are given only for firm matches. The size of a clone is reported for some rows only, either as once, few or many, or as a class for expanded clones.

V	J	D	size	CDR3	DNA
TRBV5-1	TRBJ2-3	TRBD2	.	CASSTGRLAGGDTQYF	TGCGCCAGCAGCACAGGAAGACTAGCGGGAGGAGATACGCAGTATTTT
TRBV11-2	TRBJ2-2	TRBD2	.	CASSPYPLAESNTGELFF	TGTGCCAGCAGCCCCTACCCACTAGCGGAATCTAACACCGGGGAGCTGTTTTTT
TRBV9	TRBJ2-1	TRBD2	.	CASSPGLAGGSGGSKGQFF	TGTGCCAGCAGCCCCGGACTAGCGGGTGGGTCCGGTGGGTCTAAGGGGCAGTTCTTC
TRBV2	TRBJ2-7	.	.	CASTRGDTAYEQYF	TGTGCCAGCACCCGAGGGGATACCGCCTACGAGCAGTACTTC
TRBV5-4	TRBJ2-7	.	.	CASSLWQISYEQYF	TGTGCCAGCAGCTTGTGGCAGATCTCCTACGAGCAGTACTTC
TRBV19	TRBJ1-2	TRBD1	.	CASSGTGSGYTF	TGTGCCAGTAGTGGGACAGGGAGTGGCTACACCTTC
TRBV6-2/TRBV6-3	TRBJ2-7	.	.	CASSWDKPYEQYF	TGTGCCAGCAGCTGGGACAAGCCCTACGAGCAGTACTTC
TRBV6-6	TRBJ1-4	.	.	CASSYWRTNEKLFF	TGTGCCAGCAGTTATTGGCGGACTAATGAAAAACTGTTTTTT
TRBV5-8	TRBJ2-2	.	.	CASSLESATGELFF	TGTGCCAGCAGCTTGGAATCAGCGACAGGGGAGCTGTTTTTT
TRBV28	TRBJ1-5	.	.	CASRRVGHQPQHF	TGTGCCAGCAGAAGGGTAGGGCATCAGCCCCAGCATTTT
TRBV25-1	TRBJ2-7	.	.	CASESRSSYEQYF	TGTGCCAGCGAATCACGGAGCTCCTACGAGCAGTACTTC
TRBV3-1/TRBV3-2	TRBJ2-1	.	.	CASSPGSGASSYNEQFF	TGTGCCAGCAGCCCCGGTAGTGGGGCGAGCTCCTACAATGAGCAGTTCTTC
TRBV20-1	TRBJ2-7	TRBD2	.	CSASLAGAVEQYF	TGCAGTGCTAGTCTGGCGGGAGCAGTCGAGCAGTACTTC
TRBV5-1	TRBJ2-7	.	.	CASMGGNLLGYEQYF	TGCGCCAGCATGGGCGGGAACCTCCTCGGCTACGAGCAGTACTTC
TRBV9	TRBJ1-3	.	few	CASSVGGNSGNTIYF	TGTGCCAGCAGCGTAGGTGGTAACTCTGGAAACACCATATATTTT
TRBV14	TRBJ1-6	.	.	CASSQRPGLYSPLHF	TGTGCCAGCAGCCAACGTCCGGGGTTATATTCACCCCTCCACTTT
TRBV6-5	TRBJ2-3	.	.	CASTPDGERQQYF	TGTGCCAGCACCCCTGATGGGGAGCGGCAACAGTATTTT